Shown below are 18 T cell receptor beta chains from a single sample sequenced in a study of blood T cell repertoires in COVID-19 (dated by TCRdb to 2018 to 2021). Libraries came from the immunoSEQ multiplex PCR assay. TCRdb provides this immuneACCESS table in a form limited to in-frame rearrangements. Some clones are lacking; in checked studies, under half of them reflect an unresolved V gene, and why the rest are absent is not known. The sample table shows 46,000 or so clones, and approximately 87% are seen once. The ten largest make up 10% to 15% of the sample. The specimen was peripheral blood. The receptors were sampled from a human donor in a cohort sampled during active COVID-19.

The count of this clone is one. The chain carries TRBV9 and TRBJ1-2; D is unresolved. Germline V gene sequence: CDR1 SGDLS, CDR2 YYNGEE. V lost 1 base to trimming and J lost 0 bases, with 13 bases between them. The CDR3 length is 16 residues. The CDR3: CASSVQSVKANYGYTF. The CDR3 DNA is TGTGCCAGCAGCGTACAGTCCGTTAAAGCTAACTATGGCTACACCTTC.

V gene TRBV6-2 or TRBV6-3 combines with J gene TRBJ2-7; no definite D call. This CDR3 comprises 12 residues. Germline CDR1 reads MNHEY; CDR2 reads SVGEGT. The V and J ends lost 4 bases and 3 bases respectively, with 7 bases between them. The CDR3, as DNA: TGTGCCAGCAGTTTTCTAAACTACGAGCAGTACTTC. Protein sequence: CASSFLNYEQYF.

V and J are TRBV2 and TRBJ1-1; 7 nucleotides align to TRBD1. CDR1 SNHLY and CDR2 FYNNEI come from the germline V gene. This CDR3 has 12 residues. After removal of 6 bases from V and 8 bases from J, the junction contained 6 bases not matched to a gene. For the CDR3, the DNA is TGTGCCAGCAGAGGGGACAGTTTAGAAGCTTTCTTT. Its translation is CASRGDSLEAFF.

The chain joins TRBV19 to TRBJ1-2; the D is unclear. Germline V gene data show CDR1 as LNHDA and CDR2 as SQIVND (reference sequence). The CDR3 is 14 residues long. V lost 3 bases to trimming and J lost 7 bases, with 15 bases between them. CDR3 nucleotide sequence: TGTGCCAGTAGTATGGGCACGAAGATAACTGGCTACACCTTC. Its protein is CASSMGTKITGYTF.

This rearrangement joins TRBV6-4 to TRBJ2-2; no clear D gene. CDR3 size: 13 residues. CDR1 is MRHNA, CDR2 SNTAGT, per germline. Trimming stripped 6 bases from V and 6 bases from J, with 11 bases between. CDR3 in amino acids: CASSPPGSGELFF. The CDR3 DNA reads TGTGCCAGCAGCCCCCCGGGTTCCGGGGAGCTGTTTTTT.

The rearrangement links TRBV3-1 (or the pseudogene TRBV3-2) to TRBJ1-5; D not resolved. Germline lookup yields CDR1 LGHDT and CDR2 YNNKEL (reference sequence). V lost 3 bases and J lost 2, with 5 bases in between. The CDR3 sequence is 13 residues long. The CDR3 loop is CASSHQGNQPQHF. CDR3 sequence (DNA): TGTGCCAGCAGCCATCAGGGCAATCAGCCCCAGCATTTT.

This clone was seen a few times. This rearrangement joins TRBV19 to TRBJ1-1; 10 bases agree with TRBD1. This CDR3 region has 17 residues. Unmatched junction bases numbered 8, after V lost 4 bases and J lost 0 bases. The germline V gene encodes CDR1 LNHDA and CDR2 SQIVND (reference sequence). CDR3 bases: TGTGCCAGTAGTACCCCGGGACAGGGGAGACTGAACACTGAAGCTTTCTTT. It yields the protein CASSTPGQGRLNTEAFF.

J is TRBJ1-4 and V is TRBV19; D not certain. Germline V CDR1 and CDR2: LNHDA, SQIVND (reference sequence). The CDR3 loop spans 12 amino acids. Trimming removed 5 bases from V and 8 bases from J, with 9 bases in between. The CDR3 loop reads CASSPRAEKLFF. Written as DNA, the CDR3 is TGTGCCAGTAGTCCGAGAGCGGAAAAACTGTTTTTT. Looking up the rest from reference TRBV19 and TRBJ1-4 gives the full variable domain: DGGITQSPKYLFRKEGQNVTLSCEQNLNHDAMYWYRQDPGQGLRLIYYSQIVNDFQKGDIAEGYSVSREKKESFPLTVTSAQKNPTAFYLCASSPRAEKLFFGSGTQLSVL.

This clone was observed a single time. The chain joins TRBV6-1 to TRBJ2-6; D is undetermined. CDR1 MNHNS and CDR2 SASEGT come from the germline V gene. The CDR3 is 15 amino acids. V lost 3 bases and J 0 bases, leaving 6 bases between the germline ends. The CDR3 loop is CASSEALSGANVLTF. The CDR3, as DNA: TGTGCCAGCAGTGAGGCCCTCTCTGGGGCCAACGTCCTGACTTTC.

This chain connects TRBV2 to TRBJ2-2; 8 nucleotides match TRBD2. V was pared by 8 bases and J by 8 bases, with 10 bases of the junction left unmatched. The germline gives CDR1 SNHLY, CDR2 FYNNEI. The CDR3 is 14 residues long. CDR3 sequence: CASSASGPGGELFF. The CDR3 bases are TGTGCCAGCTCGGCTAGCGGGCCGGGGGGGGAGCTGTTTTTT. Full variable domain (outside the CDR3, taken from reference TRBV2 and TRBJ2-2): EPEVTQTPSHQVTQMGQEVILRCVPISNHLYFYWYRQILGQKVEFLVSFYNNEISEKSEIFDDQFSVERPDGSNFTLKIRSTKLEDSAMYFCASSASGPGGELFFGEGSRLTVL.

The rearrangement joins TRBV6-2 or TRBV6-3 to TRBJ1-2; 7 positions agree with TRBD1. The V and J ends lost 6 bases and 3 bases, in that order; junction bases with no gene match: 10. The CDR3 length is 15 residues. Per germline, CDR1 MNHEY and CDR2 SVGEGT. This CDR3 is CASSQMGQPYYGYTF. CDR3 DNA: TGTGCCAGCAGCCAGATGGGACAGCCCTACTATGGCTACACCTTC.

In its sample, this clone was seen a few times. This chain connects TRBV6-2 or TRBV6-3 to TRBJ1-1; 9 nucleotides align to TRBD1. Germline CDR1 MNHEY, CDR2 SVGEGT. CDR3 size: 16 residues. Trimming cost V 5 bases and J 1 base; bases outside gene matches: 8. Here the CDR3 reads CASSRDREKGNTEAFF. As DNA, the CDR3 is TGTGCCAGCAGTCGGGACAGGGAGAAGGGGAACACTGAAGCTTTCTTT.

The V call is TRBV6-5, the J call TRBJ2-5, with D perhaps TRBD2 (5 bases). Trimming left V 5 bases short and J 1 base short, with 8 bases between. Germline V gene data show CDR1 as MNHEY and CDR2 as SVGAGI. The CDR3 is 13 residues long. The CDR3 sequence is CASSRTLQETQYF. In nucleotides, the CDR3 is TGTGCCAGCAGTCGGACTCTCCAAGAGACCCAGTACTTC.

The chain joins TRBV5-1 to TRBJ2-1; D is unresolved. The CDR3 is 14 residues long. Germline V lookup: CDR1 SGHRS, CDR2 YFSETQ. V gave up 4 bases and J gave up 1 base, with 9 bases separating them. CDR3 sequence (DNA): TGCGCCAGCAGCGTCAGTTGGTCCTACAATGAGCAGTTCTTC. Translated: CASSVSWSYNEQFF. Variable domain in full (rest from reference TRBV5-1 and TRBJ2-1): KAGVTQTPRYLIKTRGQQVTLSCSPISGHRSVSWYQQTPGQGLQFLFEYFSETQRNKGNFPGRFSGRQFSNSRSEMNVSTLELGDSALYLCASSVSWSYNEQFFGPGTRLTVL.

J is TRBJ2-3 and V is TRBV5-1; no clear D. Per the germline V gene, CDR1 is SGHRS and CDR2 is YFSETQ. V shed 1 base and J shed 0 bases, with 15 bases lying between them. CDR3 length equals 17 residues. The CDR3 region is CASSLTGYGLSTDTQYF. Here the CDR3 DNA reads TGCGCCAGCAGCTTGACCGGGTATGGTCTTAGCACAGATACGCAGTATTTT. The variable domain in full, with the rest retrieved from reference TRBV5-1 and TRBJ2-3, is KAGVTQTPRYLIKTRGQQVTLSCSPISGHRSVSWYQQTPGQGLQFLFEYFSETQRNKGNFPGRFSGRQFSNSRSEMNVSTLELGDSALYLCASSLTGYGLSTDTQYFGPGTRLTVL.

The chain recombines TRBV5-8 with TRBJ2-3; 7 nucleotides match TRBD2. The CDR3 sequence is 15 residues long. V trimming: 4 bases; J trimming: 2 bases; junction bases outside the gene matches: 7. Germline CDR1 is SGHTS and CDR2 is YDEGEE. In nucleotides, the CDR3 is TGTGCCAGCAGCCCTGGACTAGTGAACACAGATACGCAGTATTTT. Translation: CASSPGLVNTDTQYF.

The chain recombines TRBV19 with TRBJ2-7, with TRBD1 matching over 8 bases. Germline V CDR1 and CDR2: LNHDA, SQIVND (reference sequence). Germline trimming cut 3 bases from V and 0 bases from J; bases unmatched to any gene: 4. The CDR3 has 15 amino acids. Written as DNA, the CDR3 is TGTGCCAGTAGTATCTCCGGACAGGGCTCCTACGAGCAGTACTTC. Translated, it gives CASSISGQGSYEQYF.

CDR3 sequence (DNA): TGTGCCAGCAGGCAGGACAGGGAAAGATGGGAGACCCAGTACTTC. It codes for CASRQDRERWETQYF. The chain combines TRBV6-5 with TRBJ2-5, with 8 bases lining up with TRBD1. Germline CDR1 MNHEY, CDR2 SVGAGI. This CDR3 has 15 residues. V was pared by 6 bases and J by 5 bases, with 11 bases of the junction left unmatched.